A selection of T cell receptor beta chains follows, all from one sample in a study of T cell clones after liver transplantation. The data were produced by immunoSEQ multiplex PCR, yet TCRdb's version contains in-frame clones alone and is incomplete. The table shows 70,000 or so clones, with roughly 92% occurring only once. This specimen was CD4+ T cells from blood, taken around 27 months after liver transplant. Receptor source: a human patient who received a liver transplant. A subset of T cells may come from the graft donor. CDR3s include the opening cysteine and the closing phenylalanine or tryptophan. D genes are given only for firm matches. Some rows mark clone size as missing; the rest say once, few, many or name a class of expanded clone.

>TRBJ2-1|TRBV7-6|.|TRBD2
CASSSPGGGANEQFF
TGTGCCAGCAGCTCCCCTGGGGGGGGAGCCAATGAGCAGTTCTTC
>TRBJ2-1|TRBV6-4|.|TRBD1
CASSYNRDRYNEQFF
TGTGCCAGCAGTTATAACCGGGACAGGTACAATGAGCAGTTCTTC
>TRBJ2-1|TRBV5-1|.|TRBD2
CASRDPAEVAGVDGEQFF
TGCGCCAGCAGGGACCCCGCGGAAGTAGCGGGCGTTGACGGTGAGCAGTTCTTC
>TRBJ1-1|TRBV28|.|TRBD1
CASSRSGQGTEAFF
TGTGCCAGCAGCCGGTCCGGACAGGGAACTGAAGCTTTCTTT
>TRBJ2-5|TRBV2|.|.
CASSVGRGRGAETQYF
TGTGCCAGCAGTGTGGGCCGTGGCAGGGGAGCAGAGACCCAGTACTTC
>TRBJ1-2|TRBV6-1|.|TRBD1
CASSATGVGYTF
TGTGCCAGCAGTGCTACAGGGGTAGGCTACACCTTC
>TRBJ1-3|TRBV6-5|.|TRBD1
CASRTGTGINTIYF
TGTGCCAGCAGAACCGGGACAGGGATAAACACCATATATTTT
>TRBJ2-3|TRBV11-3|.|.
CASSLDLAGADTDTQYF
TGTGCCAGCAGCTTAGATCTGGCAGGAGCGGACACAGATACGCAGTATTTT
>TRBJ1-5|TRBV19|.|.
CASSIPGPGASNQPQHF
TGTGCCAGTAGTATTCCAGGGCCGGGGGCGAGCAATCAGCCCCAGCATTTT
>TRBJ2-1|TRBV20-1|.|.
CSARGYNEQFF
TGCAGTGCTAGGGGGTACAATGAGCAGTTCTTC
>TRBJ2-7|TRBV21-1|.|.
CASSKRAGTKDEQYF
TGTGCCAGCAGCAAAAGGGCGGGAACCAAGGACGAGCAGTACTTC
>TRBJ2-3|TRBV19|.|TRBD2
CASSPGLAATDTQYF
TGTGCCAGTAGCCCGGGACTAGCCGCCACAGATACGCAGTATTTT
>TRBJ2-5|TRBV2|.|.
CASSPRALETQYF
TGTGCCAGCAGTCCCCGGGCACTTGAGACCCAGTACTTC
>TRBJ1-2|TRBV7-2|.|.
CASSLAQAPPRNGYTF
TGTGCCAGCAGCTTAGCGCAGGCACCACCTAGAAATGGCTACACCTTC
>TRBJ1-1|TRBV27|.|TRBD1
CASSATGRDTEAFF
TGTGCCAGCAGTGCGACAGGGAGGGACACTGAAGCTTTCTTT
>TRBJ1-2|TRBV7-8|.|.
CASSLEGPDGYTF
TGTGCCAGCAGCTTAGAGGGCCCTGATGGCTACACCTTC
>TRBJ2-3|TRBV5-1|.|TRBD2
CASSHGLAEGDTDTQYF
TGCGCCAGCAGTCACGGACTAGCGGAGGGGGACACAGATACGCAGTATTTT
>TRBJ1-4|TRBV7-2|once|.
CASSLRFGIINEKLFF
TGTGCCAGCAGCTTACGGTTCGGCATTATTAATGAAAAACTGTTTTTT
>TRBJ2-7|TRBV5-4|.|.
CASNLEGRYEQYF
TGTGCCAGCAACTTAGAGGGCCGGTACGAGCAGTACTTC
>TRBJ2-2|TRBV2|.|TRBD1
CASSSGTGRTGELFF
TGTGCCAGCAGTTCCGGGACAGGGCGCACCGGGGAGCTGTTTTTT
>TRBJ2-7|TRBV6-1|.|TRBD2
CASIALSTSGAEQYF
TGTGCCAGCATCGCGCTCAGTACTAGCGGAGCCGAGCAGTACTTC
>TRBJ1-1|TRBV5-1|.|TRBD1
CASSVRQGRNTEAFF
TGCGCCAGCAGCGTACGACAGGGGCGGAACACTGAAGCTTTCTTT
>TRBJ2-7|TRBV5-1|.|.
CASSSTTGGLSGRTYEQYF
TGCGCCAGCAGCTCGACGACAGGGGGTTTAAGCGGGAGGACCTACGAGCAGTACTTC
>TRBJ1-5|TRBV29-1|.|TRBD1
CSVGTDQPQHF
TGCAGCGTCGGGACAGATCAGCCCCAGCATTTT
>TRBJ2-1|TRBV6-1|.|TRBD2
CASSELAGLPYNEQFF
TGTGCCAGCAGTGAACTAGCGGGCCTCCCCTACAATGAGCAGTTCTTC
>TRBJ2-2|TRBV19|.|.
CASSRVNTGELFF
TGTGCCAGTAGTAGGGTGAACACCGGGGAGCTGTTTTTT
>TRBJ2-5|TRBV13|.|TRBD1
CASSHTYRGGQETQYF
TGTGCCAGCAGCCATACTTACAGGGGTGGGCAAGAGACCCAGTACTTC
>TRBJ2-3|TRBV11-2|.|TRBD2
CASSLEGGRPDTQYF
TGTGCCAGCAGCTTAGAAGGCGGGAGGCCAGATACGCAGTATTTT
>TRBJ2-5|TRBV7-8|.|.
CASSLGDKGEGETQYF
TGTGCCAGCAGCTTAGGGGACAAGGGGGAAGGCGAGACCCAGTACTTC
>TRBJ2-7|TRBV29-1|.|TRBD1
CSATRDRGYEQYF
TGCAGCGCAACCCGGGACAGGGGATACGAGCAGTACTTC
>TRBJ1-5|TRBV7-2|once|.
CASSPNLLGNQPQHF
TGTGCCAGCAGCCCGAACTTATTAGGCAATCAGCCCCAGCATTTT
>TRBJ2-1|TRBV5-1|.|.
CASSSQDLSYNEQFF
TGCGCCAGCAGCTCCCAGGACCTCTCCTACAATGAGCAGTTCTTC
>TRBJ1-2|TRBV9|.|.
CASSAFGDYGYTF
TGTGCCAGCAGCGCGTTCGGGGACTATGGCTACACCTTC
>TRBJ1-1|TRBV19|.|.
CASSLTVNTEAFF
TGTGCCAGTAGTCTGACGGTGAACACTGAAGCTTTCTTT
>TRBJ2-3|TRBV5-1|.|.
CASSSLTVSTDTQYF
TGCGCCAGCAGCTCTCTTACTGTTAGCACAGATACGCAGTATTTT
>TRBJ1-3|TRBV7-2|.|TRBD1
CASSSHSGTGRNTIYF
TGTGCCAGCAGCTCACATTCCGGGACAGGAAGAAACACCATATATTTT
>TRBJ1-1|TRBV19|.|TRBD1
CASSDRDRGQSMNTEAFF
TGTGCCAGTAGTGACCGGGACAGGGGACAGAGTATGAACACTGAAGCTTTCTTT
>TRBJ2-3|TRBV4-3|.|TRBD1
CASSQSGSRGRTDTQYF
TGCGCCAGCAGTCAAAGTGGTAGCAGGGGGAGAACAGATACGCAGTATTTT
>TRBJ2-5|TRBV11-1|.|.
CASSLWRVGVETQYF
TGTGCCAGCAGCTTATGGCGGGTCGGGGTTGAGACCCAGTACTTC
>TRBJ2-1|TRBV18|.|.
CASSDQAMDGQFF
TGTGCCAGCTCAGACCAAGCTATGGATGGGCAGTTCTTC
>TRBJ2-7|TRBV18|.|TRBD1
CASSLDRGLGEQYF
TGTGCCAGCTCACTAGACAGGGGACTTGGCGAGCAGTACTTC
>TRBJ2-3|TRBV7-3|.|.
CASSLGHSESTDTQYF
TGTGCCAGCAGCCTCGGACACAGCGAAAGCACAGATACGCAGTATTTT
>TRBJ1-4|TRBV5-1|.|.
CASSWGPGGTNEKLFF
TGCGCCAGCAGCTGGGGGCCGGGGGGAACTAATGAAAAACTGTTTTTT
>TRBJ2-7|TRBV15|once|TRBD2
CATSPRTSGSYEQYF
TGTGCCACCAGCCCCAGGACTAGCGGGAGTTACGAGCAGTACTTC
>TRBJ2-2|TRBV5-1|.|.
CASSLDGGSGELFF
TGCGCCAGCAGCTTGGATGGGGGTTCCGGGGAGCTGTTTTTT
>TRBJ2-7|TRBV5-6|.|.
CASSPRGHEQYF
TGTGCCAGCAGCCCCAGGGGCCACGAGCAGTACTTC
>TRBJ1-2|TRBV5-1|.|.
CASSLEGVDGYTF
TGCGCCAGCAGCTTGGAGGGGGTCGATGGCTACACCTTC
>TRBJ2-1|TRBV5-4|.|.
CASSLAGRDEQFF
TGTGCCAGCAGCTTGGCAGGGCGCGATGAGCAGTTCTTC
>TRBJ2-1|TRBV6-4|.|TRBD1
CASSDSAQGVPNEQFF
TGTGCCAGCAGTGACTCAGCACAGGGGGTTCCCAATGAGCAGTTCTTC